A single sample is the source of the 26 T cell receptor beta chains below, sequenced in a study of Ad26.COV2.S vaccination and SARS-CoV-2 variants. The table came from immunoSEQ multiplex PCR; TCRdb's copy has only in-frame clones and leaves some out. The repertoire holds 380,000 or so clones, with 83% as singletons. Described treatment: 15 to 20 received Ad26.COV2.S at low or high dose, single or two shots; about 5 received placebo; per-sample allocation not given. Specimen acquisition occurred on day 63 following the initial vaccine or placebo injection. The starting material was peripheral blood, obtained in a trial of Ad26.COV2.S vaccine versus placebo. The source of these receptors is a person aged 18-65 years who received the Ad26.COV2.S COVID-19 vaccine or a placebo.

This clone was counted a single time. One junction end disagrees with the germline gene, perhaps due to a read error. V and J are TRBV6-5 and TRBJ2-3; 10 positions match TRBD2. The CDR3 has 14 amino acids. The V gene's germline CDR1 is MNHEY and CDR2 SVGAGI. The CDR3 is CTSKSGRVADTQYF. CDR3 nucleotide sequence: TGCACAAGTAAAAGCGGGAGGGTCGCAGATACGCAGTATTTT.

The genes are TRBV2 and TRBJ2-7, with 8 bases aligning to TRBD2. J lost 5 bases, V lost 11 bases, and 11 bases had no gene match. CDR3 length: 13 amino acids. Germline CDR1 and CDR2: SNHLY and FYNNEI. The CDR3 bases are TGTGCCGCGGCCGGAGCGGGAGATAACGAGCAGTACTTC. The encoded protein is CAAAGAGDNEQYF.

The rearrangement links TRBV3-1 (or the pseudogene TRBV3-2) to TRBJ2-1; 8 nucleotides align to TRBD1. The CDR3 loop spans 18 amino acids. The germline V gene encodes CDR1 LGHDT and CDR2 YNNKEL (reference sequence). Trimming at V came to 0 bases and at J to 0 bases, leaving 7 bases not matched to a gene. The CDR3 DNA is TGTGCCAGCAGCCAAGAGGGAACAGGGGGGAGCTCCTACAATGAGCAGTTCTTC. Amino acids: CASSQEGTGGSSYNEQFF.

A single count supports this clone. This chain uses TRBV9 with TRBJ1-1; no clear D. CDR1 and CDR2 (germline): SGDLS, YYNGEE. The CDR3 covers 14 residues. Trimming stripped 3 bases from V and 0 bases from J, with 9 bases between. The CDR3 DNA reads TGTGCCAGCAGCGCCTACGACTTGAACACTGAAGCTTTCTTT. It encodes CASSAYDLNTEAFF.

V and J are TRBV2 and TRBJ2-3; D gene ambiguous. This CDR3 spans 12 amino acids. V gave up 6 bases and J gave up 6 bases, with 10 bases separating them. Germline V gives CDR1 SNHLY, CDR2 FYNNEI. The CDR3 spells CASSRRWDTQYF. CDR3 DNA: TGTGCCAGCAGCCGTCGCTGGGATACGCAGTATTTT.

This rearrangement joins TRBV5-1 to TRBJ2-7, with 14 bases fitting TRBD2. Germline V gene data show CDR1 as SGHRS and CDR2 as YFSETQ. This CDR3 is built from 15 residues. The V and J ends lost 3 bases and 6 bases, in that order; junction bases with no gene match: 5. CDR3 region: CASSSGTSGRFEQYF. CDR3 nucleotides: TGCGCCAGCAGCTCGGGGACTAGCGGGAGATTCGAGCAGTACTTC.

The chain combines TRBV9 with TRBJ1-5, with 7 nucleotides matching TRBD1. V lost 4 bases to trimming and J lost 5 bases; unmatched junction nucleotides: 9. Germline assignment: CDR1 SGDLS and CDR2 YYNGEE. CDR3 length: 15 amino acids. The chain's CDR3 is CASSREGTAYQPQHF. CDR3 bases: TGTGCCAGCAGCCGCGAGGGGACAGCTTATCAGCCCCAGCATTTT.

Of note for this clone: The sample carries other DNA sequences with the same CDR3. This chain uses TRBV5-1 with TRBJ2-1; the D gene is possibly TRBD1 (6 bases). The CDR3 has 18 amino acids. V was trimmed by 0 bases and J by 2 bases, leaving 18 bases between them. Germline V gene sequence: CDR1 SGHRS, CDR2 YFSETQ. As DNA, the CDR3 is TGCGCCAGCAGCTTGGAGGGGGTGGGTCTTTCGGCCTACAATGAGCAGTTCTTC. Translation: CASSLEGVGLSAYNEQFF. Drawing the rest from reference TRBV5-1 and TRBJ2-1, the complete variable domain is KAGVTQTPRYLIKTRGQQVTLSCSPISGHRSVSWYQQTPGQGLQFLFEYFSETQRNKGNFPGRFSGRQFSNSRSEMNVSTLELGDSALYLCASSLEGVGLSAYNEQFFGPGTRLTVL.

This clone was seen a few times. V is TRBV3-1 (or the pseudogene TRBV3-2) and J is TRBJ1-1; D is undetermined. Germline CDR1 reads LGHDT; CDR2 reads YNNKEL (reference sequence). The V end lost 1 base, the J end lost 4 bases, and 7 bases lay between the germline ends. This CDR3 is built from 13 residues. The CDR3 region has the DNA TGTGCCAGCAGCCAAGCTGGCATCACTGAAGCTTTCTTT. This encodes CASSQAGITEAFF.

This clone was counted only a few times. This chain uses TRBV10-2 with TRBJ1-4; tentative D call: TRBD1 (5 bases). CDR3 length equals 16 residues. Trimming removed 9 bases from V and 8 bases from J, with 25 bases in between. Germline V gives CDR1 WSHSY, CDR2 SAAADI. CDR3 amino acids: CASQQRRPKGNEKLFF. The CDR3 DNA reads as TGCGCCAGTCAGCAAAGGAGACCGAAGGGGAACGAAAAACTGTTTTTT.

The V call is TRBV5-4, the J call TRBJ1-1; tentatively, D is TRBD1 (5 bases). The CDR3 runs to 13 residues. Looked up from germline, CDR1 is SGHNT and CDR2 is YYREEE (reference sequence). Trimming took 4 bases from V and 4 from J, leaving 11 bases between them. CDR3 sequence reads: CASSPDRGTEAFF. The CDR3 nucleotides read TGTGCCAGCAGCCCTGATAGGGGCACTGAAGCTTTCTTT.

The V gene is TRBV11-2, the J gene TRBJ2-4; D gene unclear. The CDR3 is 13 residues long. V was trimmed by 3 bases and J by 8 bases, leaving 11 bases between them. In germline, CDR1 is SGHAT, CDR2 FQNNGV. CDR3 DNA sequence: TGTGCCAGCAGCTTTCTTACGGTTGACATTCAGTACTTC. Its translation: CASSFLTVDIQYF.

The chain uses TRBV29-1 and TRBJ2-1, with 8 bases identical to TRBD2. Trimming at V came to 7 bases and at J to 8 bases, leaving 10 bases not matched to a gene. The germline V gene encodes CDR1 SQVTM and CDR2 ANQGSEA. The CDR3 consists of 13 residues. CDR3 in DNA: TGCAGCGCCCCCGGACTAGCAAGCTATGAGCAGTTCTTC. Translation gives CSAPGLASYEQFF.

V and J are TRBV4-3 and TRBJ2-1; D gene ambiguous. The CDR3 consists of 15 residues. CDR1 is LGHNA, CDR2 YSLEER, per germline. V lost 1 base, J lost 4 bases, and 11 bases lay in between. CDR3 residues: CASSQALDAYNEQFF. DNA of the CDR3: TGCGCCAGCAGCCAAGCTCTGGATGCTTACAATGAGCAGTTCTTC.

Only one count was recorded for this clone. The chain employs TRBV24-1 and TRBJ2-1; tentatively, D is TRBD1 (6 bases). From germline, CDR1 is KGHDR and CDR2 SFDVKD. This CDR3 spans 17 amino acids. Between the trimmed V and J ends, which lost 3 bases and 8 bases, there was a span of 22 bases. The CDR3 is CATSDARGGGRRYEQFF. The CDR3 DNA reads TGTGCCACCAGTGATGCCCGGGGTGGGGGCCGGAGGTATGAGCAGTTCTTC.

This chain joins TRBV4-3 and TRBJ2-2, with TRBD2 matching over 9 bases. Trimming cost V 4 bases and J 5 bases; bases outside gene matches: 11. CDR1 and CDR2 from the germline V gene are LGHNA and YSLEER. This CDR3 has 17 amino acids. The DNA for the CDR3 is TGCGCCAGCAGCCCCCGAGGGCGGGGGGGGTGGACCGGGGAGCTGTTTTTT. It translates to CASSPRGRGGWTGELFF.

This chain links TRBV19 with TRBJ2-7, with D possibly matching TRBD1 (5 bases). The CDR3 spans 12 residues. Germline CDR1 and CDR2: LNHDA and SQIVND (reference sequence). V was trimmed by 5 bases and J by 3 bases, leaving 8 bases between them. The chain's CDR3 is CASSVQGYEQYF. The CDR3 DNA is TGTGCCAGTAGTGTCCAGGGCTACGAGCAGTACTTC.

This clone showed up just once. The V and J genes are TRBV5-1 and TRBJ2-3, with 12 bases aligning to TRBD2. The CDR3 length is 14 residues. Germline trimming cut 4 bases from V and 5 bases from J; bases unmatched to any gene: 2. Germline V lookup: CDR1 SGHRS, CDR2 YFSETQ. This CDR3 reads CASSPGLAGDTQYF. CDR3 DNA sequence: TGCGCCAGCAGCCCGGGACTAGCGGGAGATACGCAGTATTTT.

This chain joins TRBV3-1 (or the pseudogene TRBV3-2) and TRBJ1-6; D perhaps matches TRBD1 (6 bases). The CDR3 is 14 amino acids. The germline gives CDR1 LGHDT, CDR2 YNNKEL (reference sequence). Trimming removed 5 bases at V and 5 bases at J, with 10 bases between. CDR3 nucleotide sequence: TGTGCCAGCAGCTATAGGGGGGATAATTCACCCCTCCACTTT. Translation: CASSYRGDNSPLHF.

The chain couples TRBV11-2 to TRBJ2-7; D unresolved. CDR1 and CDR2 (germline): SGHAT, FQNNGV. Trimming removed 8 bases at V and 3 bases at J, with 17 bases between. The CDR3 spans 14 residues. The CDR3 protein is CASGPRRFNYEQYF. As DNA, the CDR3 is TGTGCCAGCGGGCCGCGTAGGTTCAACTACGAGCAGTACTTC. Complete variable domain (other parts from reference TRBV11-2 and TRBJ2-7): EAGVAQSPRYKIIEKRQSVAFWCNPISGHATLYWYQQILGQGPKLLIQFQNNGVVDDSQLPKDRFSAERLKGVDSTLKIQPAKLEDSAVYLCASGPRRFNYEQYFGPGTRLTVT.

The chain joins TRBV4-1 to TRBJ2-7; no definite D call. This CDR3 comprises 17 residues. Germline V gives CDR1 MGHRA, CDR2 YSYEKL. Trimming cost V 4 bases and J 4 bases, with 23 bases left between them. The CDR3 loop is CASSLVVSSFTQYEQYF. DNA of the CDR3: TGCGCCAGCAGCCTAGTAGTTTCGAGTTTTACCCAATACGAGCAGTACTTC.

This chain connects TRBV7-6 to TRBJ2-1, with 7 bases aligning to TRBD2. The V and J ends lost 5 bases and 6 bases, in that order; junction bases with no gene match: 10. This CDR3 comprises 15 residues. The V gene's germline CDR1 is SGHVS and CDR2 FNYEAQ. The CDR3 DNA is TGTGCCAGCAGCCCCGGGGAGGGGTTTCCCAATGAGCAGTTCTTC. The encoded protein is CASSPGEGFPNEQFF. The full variable domain, in which reference TRBV7-6 and TRBJ2-1 provide the parts outside the CDR3, is GAGVSQSPRYKVTKRGQDVALRCDPISGHVSLYWYRQALGQGPEFLTYFNYEAQQDKSGLPNDRFSAERPEGSISTLTIQRTEQRDSAMYRCASSPGEGFPNEQFFGPGTRLTVL.

The CDR3 is CASGGLAKNIQYF. Here the CDR3 DNA reads TGTGCCAGCGGGGGTCTAGCCAAAAACATTCAGTACTTC. J is TRBJ2-4 and V is TRBV21-1. TRBV21-1 corresponds to a pseudogene. This CDR3 has 13 amino acids.

V and J are TRBV20-1 and TRBJ2-7, with D maybe TRBD2 (5 bases). Trimming stripped 4 bases from V and 6 bases from J, with 10 bases between. The CDR3 is 11 amino acids. Germline lookup yields CDR1 DFQATT and CDR2 SNEGSKA (reference sequence). CDR3 in DNA: TGCAGTGCTACCCGGGAAGTCGAGCAGTACTTC. Translation gives CSATREVEQYF.

The CDR3 sequence is CASSLQGEGGYTF. The CDR3 region has the DNA TGTGCCAGCTCACTACAGGGTGAGGGTGGCTACACCTTC. The chain carries TRBV18 and TRBJ1-2; perhaps TRBD1 as D (6 bases). Germline lookup yields CDR1 KGHSH and CDR2 LQKENI. V was trimmed by 4 bases and J by 7 bases, leaving 13 bases between them. This CDR3 comprises 13 residues.

For the CDR3, the DNA is TGTGCCAGCAGTTTTTTGGGTCGGGAGCAGTTCTTC. Its translation: CASSFLGREQFF. V usage is TRBV12-3 or TRBV12-4 and J usage is TRBJ2-1; D is undetermined. The germline V and J ends were trimmed by 3 bases and 10 bases, with 10 bases remaining between them. The CDR3 is 12 residues long.